This T cell receptor (beta chain) emerged from a study of shared clonotypes between healthy human individuals (dated by TCRdb to the early 2020s). At the level of the whole study: The cohort comprised a couple of women and three men aged 18 to 49 years. For each donor, CD4 naive and CD4 memory were each given three plates, CD8 naive was given two plates, and CD8 memory was given one plate. Blood TCR repertoires of four to six healthy adults were deeply sequenced to estimate repertoire size and the extent of clonotype sharing between individuals. Different laboratories and diverse techniques were used to prepare libraries and sequence TCR repertoires, to increase sequencing depth and limit assay-specific biases. Leukapheresis yielded between about 0.85 and 10 billion PBMCs per donor.

TCR CDR3 regions were amplified from genomic DNA by multiplex PCR using the deep immunoSEQ assay. Extracted genomic DNA from each cell subset was distributed evenly across all wells of several immunoSEQ 96-well plates, and each plate was treated as a replicate. For sorted subsets, 150 to 250 ng of genomic DNA, equivalent to 25,000 to 35,000 T cell genomes, went into each replicate PCR. The purified libraries were quantified using a Qubit 3.0 fluorometer, sized with a Bioanalyzer 2100, and then quantified again using the KAPA Library Quantification kit. Every immunoSEQ 96-well plate was sequenced on a separate single-read 150-cycle Illumina NextSeq 550 flow cell. In the authors' own workflow: Because the immunoSEQ output included only junctional sequences and no quality scores, the filtering could not be the same as the filtering used for full-length reads. Sequences were annotated with PyIR, a Python wrapper for IgBLAST v1.9, and V/J genes and CDR3 were assigned using IMGT germline references. Any read was removed if the V/J assignment was weak (E-value above 1e-6), the CDR3 was missing, or the read contained stop codons, out-of-frame junctions, or ambiguous translated residues. A V3J clonotype was defined by an identical inferred V gene, J gene, and CDR3 amino acid sequence. The percentage overlap between two repertoires was calculated by dividing the number of shared unique clonotypes by the size of the smaller repertoire. Three approaches were used to assess repertoire richness: RTK rarefaction, the Chao1 estimator, and Recon v2.1 estimates of unobserved clonotypes. Generation probabilities for all TCRbeta clonotypes obtained by the gDNA method from several donors were computed using OLGA. What TCRdb holds here is the immuneACCESS table cut down to in-frame rearrangements. Part of the clones is not present; checked against another copy, under half of the missing clones reflect an unresolved V gene, and the others are unexplained. V and J calls and clone size are copied from that table; D and trimming were computed from the DNA. The sample contains roughly 2.2 million clones, approximately 95% of them found a single time. 0.39% of the sample is in the top ten clones.

V was cut back by 0 bases and J by 0 bases, leaving a gap of 7 bases between them. From a lookup of the germline V gene, CDR1 and CDR2 are SGHRS and YFSETQ. The CDR3, from cysteine to phenylalanine, totals 16 residues. The read is trimmed to its CDR3 DNA, 48 bases read in frame from base 1. On this clone: Its binding antigen is unknown. Base qualities were left out, and no much larger clone turns up one base away. This same CDR3 is encoded by further DNA sequences in the sample.

The donors were healthy, HIV-negative adults who had no recently reported acute infections or vaccinations. Every donor was a Caucasian adult living in Nashville, Tennessee, USA. CD4+ T cells were enriched through magnetic negative selection, after which naive cells were positively selected on CD45RA and the remaining negative fraction served as the memory subset. Blood was obtained by leukapheresis, after which PBMCs were separated by Ficoll-Histopaque density gradient centrifugation and cryopreserved in liquid nitrogen vapor phase. Purity and quantity of every magnetically sorted T cell population were checked by analytical flow cytometry. Genomic DNA was isolated from every sorted fraction and measured by UV absorbance on a Nanodrop 2000c. What the study reported, not specific to this receptor: Across several donors, approximately 5% of naive CD4, approximately 3.6% of naive CD8, 2.3% of memory CD4, and roughly 0.4% of memory CD8 clonotypes were shared. Because the study included a small number of donors, the genetic and exposure-history diversity represented was limited. Even with the large sequencing depth, rarefaction of the sorted-subset datasets indicated that sequencing was incomplete. Larger estimated clonotype richness was generally found for naive subsets than for memory subsets. Pairwise subsampling indicated that sequencing depth was expected to affect the degree of clonotype sharing among donors. Clonotypes shared by all four sorted-subset donors showed higher generation probabilities than non-shared clonotypes. Sampling was limited to blood, and TCR repertoires in tissue likely differ from TCR repertoires in blood.

The sequencing input was naive CD4+ T cells from PBMCs. The intended sense of this specimen's cell subset or site label: CD45RA+ positively selected. This clonotype was obtained from a man younger than 35 in good health. Some clones in this sample may be carry-over from other donors' samples. Recombination connected TRBV5-1 to TRBJ2-6; tentative D gene TRBD2, with 6 bases matching. The CDR3 corresponds to CASSLAGSSGANVLTF. The nucleotide sequence reads TGCGCCAGCAGCTTGGCCGGGAGCTCTGGGGCCAACGTCCTGACTTTC.